Reported below is one TCR beta chain. Its target is unknown. Germline loops: CDR1 SGHAT, CDR2 FQNNGV. Unmatched junction bases numbered 17, after V lost 3 bases and J lost 7 bases. CDR3 length: 18 residues. The data were taken from a study of blood T cells in healthy people across ages. Next came a second PCR, run for about 6 to 11 cycles, which used a sample-barcoded 5' primer along with a J-beta primer mix. A template-switch adaptor that had 12 random nucleotides put a tag on each cDNA molecule. There were at least 2.5 million CDR3-containing paired-end reads obtained from each sample. TCRdb ran MiXCR on the 5' RACE reads and lists one entry per CDR3 protein. The data hold roughly 1,300,000 distinct CDR3 sequences, with around 55% observed a single time. Approximately 9.1 milliliters was the volume of peripheral blood drawn from each donor. The study, taken as a whole, reports: Across the age range, TCR beta diversity per million T cells fell in a roughly linear way.

The sequence derives from a man between 18 and 35 years old in good health. Sequenced: blood. The V call is TRBV11-2, the J call TRBJ2-7; 11 positions agree with TRBD2. The CDR3 DNA follows: TGTGCCAGCAGCTTTCTTGGTAGCGGGAGGGCCGTTTACAATGAGCAGTACTTC. It is translated as CASSFLGSGRAVYNEQYF.